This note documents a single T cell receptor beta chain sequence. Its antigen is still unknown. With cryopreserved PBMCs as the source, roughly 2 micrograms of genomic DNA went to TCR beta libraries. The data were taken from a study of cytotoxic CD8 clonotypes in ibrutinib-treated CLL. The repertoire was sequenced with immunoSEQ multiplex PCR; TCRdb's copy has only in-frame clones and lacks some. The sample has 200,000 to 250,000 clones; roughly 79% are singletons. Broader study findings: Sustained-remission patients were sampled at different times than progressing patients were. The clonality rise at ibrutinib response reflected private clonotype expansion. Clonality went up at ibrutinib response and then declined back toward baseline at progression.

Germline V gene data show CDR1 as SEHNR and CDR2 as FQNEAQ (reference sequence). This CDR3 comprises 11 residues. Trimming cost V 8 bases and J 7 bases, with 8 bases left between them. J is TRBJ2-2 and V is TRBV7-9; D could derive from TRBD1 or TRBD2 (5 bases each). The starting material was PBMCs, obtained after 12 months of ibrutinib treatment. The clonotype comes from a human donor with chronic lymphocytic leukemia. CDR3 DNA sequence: TGTGCCAGCTCTGGGGGCGGGGAGCTGTTTTTT. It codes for CASSGGGELFF.